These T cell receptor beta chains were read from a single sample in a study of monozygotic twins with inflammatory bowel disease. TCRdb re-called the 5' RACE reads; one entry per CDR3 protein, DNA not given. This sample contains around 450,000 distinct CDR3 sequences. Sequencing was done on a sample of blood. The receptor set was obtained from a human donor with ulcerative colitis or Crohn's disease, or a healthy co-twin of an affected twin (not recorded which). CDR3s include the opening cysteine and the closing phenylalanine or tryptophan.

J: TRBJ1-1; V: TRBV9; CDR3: CASSADIGGTEAFF
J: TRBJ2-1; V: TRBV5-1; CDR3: CASSPQDSYNEQFF
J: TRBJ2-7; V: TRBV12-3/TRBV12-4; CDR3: CASSFDRNYLDEQYF
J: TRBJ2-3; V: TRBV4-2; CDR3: CASSPLRGGGTDTQYF
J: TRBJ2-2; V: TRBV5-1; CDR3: CASSLYGLAGPNTGELFF
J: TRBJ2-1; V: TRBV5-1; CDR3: CASSLGGGIPYNEQFF
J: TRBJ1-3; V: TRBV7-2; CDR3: CASSLPQGFSGNTIYF
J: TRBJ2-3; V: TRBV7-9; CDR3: CASSDKGPDTQYF
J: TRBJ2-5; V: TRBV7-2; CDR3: CASSSGGSYQETQYF
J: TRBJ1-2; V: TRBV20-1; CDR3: CSARTLTGGSGYGYTF
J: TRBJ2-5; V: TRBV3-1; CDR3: CASSQLAGEETQYF
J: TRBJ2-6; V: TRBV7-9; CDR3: CASSLFGAGANVLTF
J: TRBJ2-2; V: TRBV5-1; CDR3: CASTRQGLDAGELFF
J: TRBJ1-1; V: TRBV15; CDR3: CATSRILNTEAFF
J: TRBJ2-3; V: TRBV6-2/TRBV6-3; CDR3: CASRSGTSDTQYF
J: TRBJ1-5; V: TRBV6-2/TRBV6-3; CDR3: CASRPDRNQPQHF
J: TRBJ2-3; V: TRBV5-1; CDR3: CASSPPGNRGTSTDTQYF
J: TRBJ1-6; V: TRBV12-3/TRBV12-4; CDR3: CASSERGSDNSPLHF
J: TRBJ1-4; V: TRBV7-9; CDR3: CASSKGGGFEKLFF
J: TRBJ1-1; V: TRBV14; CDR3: CASSQHYSPPEAFF
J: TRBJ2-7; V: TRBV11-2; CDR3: CASSTRQGAYEQYF
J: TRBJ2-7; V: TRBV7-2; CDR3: CASSLGGTFYEQYF
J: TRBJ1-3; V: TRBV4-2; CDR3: CASRDGSSGNTIYF
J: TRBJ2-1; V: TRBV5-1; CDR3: CASGRDSYNEQFF
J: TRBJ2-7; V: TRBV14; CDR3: CASSQESYEQYF
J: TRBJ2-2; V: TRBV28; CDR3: CASSSRTGWAGELFF
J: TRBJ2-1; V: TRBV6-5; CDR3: CASSYSQENYNEQFF
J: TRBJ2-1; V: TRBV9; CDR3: CASSKRGQGAYNEQFF
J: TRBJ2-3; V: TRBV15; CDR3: CATSRLGQGADTQYF
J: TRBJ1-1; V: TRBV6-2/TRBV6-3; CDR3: CASRTLGYTEAFF
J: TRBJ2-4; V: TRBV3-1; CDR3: CASSQGGSLGNIQYF
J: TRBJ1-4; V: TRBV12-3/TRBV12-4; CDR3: CASSLGILGEKLFF
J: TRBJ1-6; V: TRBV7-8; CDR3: CASSLLGRSIYSPLHF
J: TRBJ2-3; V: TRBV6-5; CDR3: CASGGARVDTQYF
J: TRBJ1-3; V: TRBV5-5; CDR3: CASSPRAGFSGNTIYF
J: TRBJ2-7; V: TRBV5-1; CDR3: CASSPSSTSYEQYF
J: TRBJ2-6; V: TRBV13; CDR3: CASSLDVRSTGSGANVLTF
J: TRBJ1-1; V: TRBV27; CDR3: CASSLHRASMNTEAFF
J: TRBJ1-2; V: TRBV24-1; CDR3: CATSDFPGSGGYTF
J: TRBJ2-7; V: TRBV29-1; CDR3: CSVGTGASYEQYF
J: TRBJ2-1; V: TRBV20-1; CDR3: CSARGSIYYTGLGSNEQFF
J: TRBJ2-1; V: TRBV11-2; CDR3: CASSLTTGGYEQFF
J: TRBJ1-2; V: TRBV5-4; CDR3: CASSLIGAYRGNPNYGYTF
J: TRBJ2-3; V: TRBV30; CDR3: CAWSEGGPFSDTQYF
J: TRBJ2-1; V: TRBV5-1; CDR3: CASSSPGLYNEQFF
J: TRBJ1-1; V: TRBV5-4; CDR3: CASSFMGSAAEAFF
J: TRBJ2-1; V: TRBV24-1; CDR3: CATSDFDREIQFF
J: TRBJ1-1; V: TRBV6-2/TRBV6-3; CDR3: CASSYSFTNTEAFF